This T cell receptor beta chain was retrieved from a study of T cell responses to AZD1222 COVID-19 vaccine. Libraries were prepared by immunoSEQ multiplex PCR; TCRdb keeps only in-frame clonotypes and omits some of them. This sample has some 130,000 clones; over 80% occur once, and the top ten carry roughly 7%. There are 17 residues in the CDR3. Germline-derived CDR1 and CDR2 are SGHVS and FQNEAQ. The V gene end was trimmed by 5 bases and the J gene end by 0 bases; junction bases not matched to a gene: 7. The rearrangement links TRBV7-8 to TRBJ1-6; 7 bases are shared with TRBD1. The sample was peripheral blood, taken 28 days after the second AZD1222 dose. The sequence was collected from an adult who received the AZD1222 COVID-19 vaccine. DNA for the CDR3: TGTGCCAGCAGCCCTCGGGACAGAAGCTCCTATAATTCACCCCTCCACTTT. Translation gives CASSPRDRSSYNSPLHF.